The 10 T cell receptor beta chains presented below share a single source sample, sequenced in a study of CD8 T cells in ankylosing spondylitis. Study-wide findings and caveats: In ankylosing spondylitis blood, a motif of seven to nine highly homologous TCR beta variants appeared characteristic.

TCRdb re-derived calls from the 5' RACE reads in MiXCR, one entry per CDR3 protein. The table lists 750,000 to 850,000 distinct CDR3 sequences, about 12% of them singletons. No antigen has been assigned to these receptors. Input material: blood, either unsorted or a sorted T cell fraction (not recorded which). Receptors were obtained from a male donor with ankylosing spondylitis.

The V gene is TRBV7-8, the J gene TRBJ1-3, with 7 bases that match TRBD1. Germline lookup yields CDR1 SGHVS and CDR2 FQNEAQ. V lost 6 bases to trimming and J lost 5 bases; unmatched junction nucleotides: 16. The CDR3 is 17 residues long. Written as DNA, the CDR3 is TGTGCCAGCAGTCCGACAGGGCAGGAGGTGCGTCGAAACACCATATATTTT. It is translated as CASSPTGQEVRRNTIYF.

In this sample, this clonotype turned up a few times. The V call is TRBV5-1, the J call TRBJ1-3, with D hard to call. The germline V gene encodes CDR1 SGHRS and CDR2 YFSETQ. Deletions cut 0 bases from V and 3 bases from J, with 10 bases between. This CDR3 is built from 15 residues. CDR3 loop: CASSLGSLGGNTIYF. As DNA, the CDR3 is TGCGCCAGCAGCTTGGGCTCGTTGGGTGGAAACACCATATATTTT.

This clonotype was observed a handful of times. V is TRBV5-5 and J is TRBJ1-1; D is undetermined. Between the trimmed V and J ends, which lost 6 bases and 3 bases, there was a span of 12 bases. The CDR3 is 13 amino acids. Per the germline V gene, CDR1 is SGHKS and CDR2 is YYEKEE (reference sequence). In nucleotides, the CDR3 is TGTGCCAGCAATCTCCCCCTGGACACTGAAGCTTTCTTT. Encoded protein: CASNLPLDTEAFF.

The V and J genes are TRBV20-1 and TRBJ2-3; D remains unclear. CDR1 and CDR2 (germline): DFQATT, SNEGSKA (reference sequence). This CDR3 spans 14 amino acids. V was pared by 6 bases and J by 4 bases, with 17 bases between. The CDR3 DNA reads TGCAGTGCGAACCCCCTTCTAGGTGCAGATACGCAGTATTTT. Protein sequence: CSANPLLGADTQYF.

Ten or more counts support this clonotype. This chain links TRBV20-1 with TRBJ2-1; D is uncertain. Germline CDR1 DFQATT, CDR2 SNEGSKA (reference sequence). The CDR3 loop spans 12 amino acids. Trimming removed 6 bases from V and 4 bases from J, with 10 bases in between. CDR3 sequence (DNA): TGCAGTGCGTGTGCAACATACAATGAGCAGTTCTTC. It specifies CSACATYNEQFF.

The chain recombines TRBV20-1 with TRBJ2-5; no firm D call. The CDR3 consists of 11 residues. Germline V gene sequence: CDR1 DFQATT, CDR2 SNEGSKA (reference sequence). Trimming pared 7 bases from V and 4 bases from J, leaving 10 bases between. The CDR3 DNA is TGCAGTGGCCAGGAAAGAGAGACCCAGTACTTC. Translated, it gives CSGQERETQYF.

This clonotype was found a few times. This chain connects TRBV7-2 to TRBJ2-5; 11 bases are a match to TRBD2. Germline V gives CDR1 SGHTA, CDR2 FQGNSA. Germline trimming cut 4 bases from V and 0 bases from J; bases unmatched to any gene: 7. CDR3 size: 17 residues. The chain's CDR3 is CASSSLAGGPYQETQYF. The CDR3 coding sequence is TGTGCCAGCAGCTCTCTAGCGGGGGGCCCGTACCAAGAGACCCAGTACTTC. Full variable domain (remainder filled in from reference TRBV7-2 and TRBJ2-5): GAGVSQSPSNKVTEKGKDVELRCDPISGHTALYWYRQSLGQGLEFLIYFQGNSAPDKSGLPSDRFSAERTGGSVSTLTIQRTQQEDSAVYLCASSSLAGGPYQETQYFGPGTRLLVL.

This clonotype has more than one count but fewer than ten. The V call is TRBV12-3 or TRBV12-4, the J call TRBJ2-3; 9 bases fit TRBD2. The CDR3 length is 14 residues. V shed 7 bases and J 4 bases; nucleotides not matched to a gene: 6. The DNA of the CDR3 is TGTGCCAGCACCCTAGCGGGACGGGCAGATACGCAGTATTTT. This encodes CASTLAGRADTQYF.

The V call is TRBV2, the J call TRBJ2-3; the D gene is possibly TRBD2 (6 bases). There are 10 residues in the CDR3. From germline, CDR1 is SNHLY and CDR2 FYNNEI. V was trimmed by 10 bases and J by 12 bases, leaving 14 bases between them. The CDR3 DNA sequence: TGTGCCACGGGCGGACTACTCCAGTATTTT. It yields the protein CATGGLLQYF. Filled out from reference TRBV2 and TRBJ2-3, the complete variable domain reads EPEVTQTPSHQVTQMGQEVILRCVPISNHLYFYWYRQILGQKVEFLVSFYNNEISEKSEIFDDQFSVERPDGSNFTLKIRSTKLEDSAMYFCATGGLLQYFGPGTRLTVL.

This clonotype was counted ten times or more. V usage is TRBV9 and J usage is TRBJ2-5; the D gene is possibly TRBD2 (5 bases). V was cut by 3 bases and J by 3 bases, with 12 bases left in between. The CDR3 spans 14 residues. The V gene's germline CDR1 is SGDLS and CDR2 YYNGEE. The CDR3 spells CASSGRRTEETQYF. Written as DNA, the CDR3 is TGTGCCAGCAGCGGTCGCCGGACTGAAGAGACCCAGTACTTC.